The text below deals with one T cell receptor beta chain. The CDR3 loop spans 16 amino acids. CDR1 and CDR2 (germline): SEHNR, FQNEAQ (reference sequence). Trimming cost V 5 bases and J 0 bases, with 14 bases left between them. The sample belongs to a study of blood T cell repertoires in COVID-19. About the study: Material from acute and convalescent COVID-19 was sourced from the United States, Italy and Spain. PBMCs, B-cell-depleted T cells, or T cells were the source of the cDNA or gDNA that made up the material.

The repertoire was sequenced with immunoSEQ multiplex PCR; TCRdb's copy has only in-frame clones and lacks some. Of more than 200,000 clones in the sample, approximately 84% were seen once. Participants, roughly 18 to 100 years old, spanned more than 20 US areas. Material: PBMCs or T cells enriched from blood (not recorded which). The rearrangement links TRBV7-9 to TRBJ2-1, with a possible D match to TRBD2 (6 bases). This receptor was obtained from a man aged 35 to 55 who had recovered from COVID-19. The CDR3, as DNA: TGTGCCAGCAGCGACTCCCGGGGGAGCTCCTACAATGAGCAGTTCTTC. This sequence encodes CASSDSRGSSYNEQFF.